This T cell receptor (beta chain) was identified during a study of shared clonotypes between healthy human individuals. Study-level findings and limits: The researchers took only blood, and tissue repertoires probably look different.

The data were produced by immunoSEQ multiplex PCR, yet TCRdb's version contains in-frame clones alone and is incomplete. The sample carries some 690,000 clones, about nine tenths recorded once. With V trimmed by 2 bases and J by 5 bases, 9 bases remained unmatched. Germline lookup yields CDR1 SNHLY and CDR2 FYNNEI. The CDR3 has 15 residues. As to this clone: The target antigen is unknown.

V usage is TRBV2 and J usage is TRBJ2-7, with TRBD2 matching over 7 bases. The sequenced material came from memory CD8+ T cells from PBMCs. Subset specified: CD45RO+ cells pooled with CCR7-negative TemRA cells. The receptor was derived from a man younger than 30 in good health. Some clones in this sample may be carry-over from other donors' samples. Here the CDR3 DNA reads TGTGCCAGCAGTGAAAACCGGGGGGTAGTGGACGAGCAGTACTTC. Translating it yields CASSENRGVVDEQYF.